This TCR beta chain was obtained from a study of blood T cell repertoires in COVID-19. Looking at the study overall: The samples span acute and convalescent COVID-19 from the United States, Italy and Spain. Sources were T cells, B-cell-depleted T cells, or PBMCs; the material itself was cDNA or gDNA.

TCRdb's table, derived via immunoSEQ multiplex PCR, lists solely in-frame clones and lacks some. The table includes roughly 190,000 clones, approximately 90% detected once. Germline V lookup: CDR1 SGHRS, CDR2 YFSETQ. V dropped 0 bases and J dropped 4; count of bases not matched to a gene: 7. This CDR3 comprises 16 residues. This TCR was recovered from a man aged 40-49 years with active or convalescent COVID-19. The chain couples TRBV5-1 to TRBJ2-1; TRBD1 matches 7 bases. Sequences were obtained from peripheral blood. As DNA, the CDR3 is TGCGCCAGCAGCTTGGCCAGCAGGGGGAGTTACAATGAGCAGTTCTTC. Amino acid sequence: CASSLASRGSYNEQFF.